These 25 T cell receptor beta chains came from one sample sequenced in a study of neoadjuvant nivolumab and ipilimumab in lung cancer. Using immunoSEQ multiplex PCR, the repertoire was profiled, and TCRdb retains in-frame clones only, with some absent. The sample consists of 25,000 to 35,000 clones, more than 85% of them appearing once. This specimen consisted of peripheral blood, obtained after neoadjuvant nivolumab, alone or with ipilimumab, at or shortly before surgery. These receptors were taken from an adult with non-small cell lung cancer.

V is TRBV19 and J is TRBJ2-3; D might be TRBD2 (5 bases). Germline assignment: CDR1 LNHDA and CDR2 SQIVND (reference sequence). The V end lost 5 bases, the J end lost 6 bases, and 24 bases lay between the germline ends. The CDR3 is 17 amino acids. CDR3: CASSSRPQTISVDTQYF. The CDR3 DNA is TGTGCCAGTAGTTCCCGACCCCAGACTATCTCTGTGGATACGCAGTATTTT. Complete variable domain (other parts from reference TRBV19 and TRBJ2-3): DGGITQSPKYLFRKEGQNVTLSCEQNLNHDAMYWYRQDPGQGLRLIYYSQIVNDFQKGDIAEGYSVSREKKESFPLTVTSAQKNPTAFYLCASSSRPQTISVDTQYFGPGTRLTVL.

DNA for the CDR3: TGTGCCAGTAGTTTAGTGGACGACGGCAATGAGCAGTTCTTC. Translated, it gives CASSLVDDGNEQFF. The chain links TRBV19 to TRBJ2-1; unclear D gene. Germline V gene lookup returns CDR1 LNHDA and CDR2 SQIVND (reference sequence). The CDR3 loop spans 14 amino acids. V was pared by 5 bases and J by 6 bases, with 14 bases between. Variable domain in full (rest from reference TRBV19 and TRBJ2-1): DGGITQSPKYLFRKEGQNVTLSCEQNLNHDAMYWYRQDPGQGLRLIYYSQIVNDFQKGDIAEGYSVSREKKESFPLTVTSAQKNPTAFYLCASSLVDDGNEQFFGPGTRLTVL.

CDR3 residues: CSVRKEGNQPQHF. The CDR3 bases are TGCAGCGTTAGGAAAGAGGGCAATCAGCCCCAGCATTTT. V and J are TRBV29-1 and TRBJ1-5; D gene uncertain. V lost 5 bases and J lost 2, with 10 bases in between. Germline values: CDR1 SQVTM, CDR2 ANQGSEA. The CDR3 contains 13 residues.

The gene calls are TRBV2 and TRBJ1-1, with D possibly TRBD1 on 5 matching bases. The CDR3 extends over 15 amino acids. Looked up from germline, CDR1 is SNHLY and CDR2 is FYNNEI. V lost 4 bases to trimming and J lost 5 bases, with 17 bases between them. CDR3 in amino acids: CASSAQGSSRTEAFF. DNA of the CDR3: TGTGCCAGCAGTGCTCAGGGAAGCTCGAGAACTGAAGCTTTCTTT.

This clone was picked up one time. The chain links TRBV5-1 to TRBJ2-2, with unresolved D. Trimming shortened V by 4 bases and J by 3 bases, and 7 bases separated the two germline ends. The germline V gene encodes CDR1 SGHRS and CDR2 YFSETQ. The length of the CDR3 is 13 residues. CDR3 protein: CASSTGDTGELFF. The DNA for the CDR3 is TGCGCCAGCAGCACTGGGGACACCGGGGAGCTGTTTTTT.

V is TRBV27 and J is TRBJ1-4; tentatively, D is TRBD1 (6 bases). The CDR3 runs to 15 residues. V shed 4 bases and J shed 7 bases, with 16 bases lying between them. Germline V gene sequence: CDR1 MNHEY, CDR2 SMNVEV (reference sequence). In DNA, the CDR3 is TGTGCCAGCAGTTCCCGCAGGGGAGGTGGTGAAAAACTGTTTTTT. Its protein is CASSSRRGGGEKLFF.

V gene TRBV6-1 combines with J gene TRBJ2-4, with D possibly matching TRBD2 (6 bases). CDR3 length: 18 amino acids. Looked up from germline, CDR1 is MNHNS and CDR2 is SASEGT. V lost 2 bases, J lost 0 bases, and 17 bases lay in between. CDR3 amino acids: CASSELGGVALAKNIQYF. The CDR3 DNA reads as TGTGCCAGCAGTGAATTGGGGGGAGTTGCCCTAGCCAAAAACATTCAGTACTTC.

This chain joins TRBV12-5 and TRBJ2-7, with TRBD2 matching 8 bases. V trimming: 2 bases; J trimming: 2 bases; junction bases outside the gene matches: 5. The CDR3 sequence is 15 residues long. Germline lookup yields CDR1 LGHNT and CDR2 FRNRAP. The CDR3: CASGLIREGAYEQYF. DNA of the CDR3: TGTGCTAGTGGTTTGATTCGGGAGGGGGCCTACGAGCAGTACTTC.

The rearrangement joins TRBV29-1 to TRBJ2-2, with a possible D match to TRBD1 (5 bases). CDR3 length: 12 amino acids. The germline gives CDR1 SQVTM, CDR2 ANQGSEA. V was pared by 4 bases and J by 4 bases, with 7 bases between. As DNA, the CDR3 is TGCAGCGTTGGAACAGGCACCGGGGAGCTGTTTTTT. Translated: CSVGTGTGELFF.

The chain carries TRBV6-5 and TRBJ2-5, with TRBD2 as a possible D gene (6 bases). V gave up 2 bases and J gave up 4 bases, with 14 bases separating them. Germline V gene sequence: CDR1 MNHEY, CDR2 SVGAGI. CDR3 length: 15 amino acids. DNA for the CDR3: TGTGCCAGCAGTTACCGTTGGGCCGGGGGAGAGACCCAGTACTTC. Translating it yields CASSYRWAGGETQYF.

This rearrangement joins TRBV7-5 to TRBJ1-1. TRBV7-5 represents a pseudogene. This CDR3 region has 16 residues. CDR3 bases: TGTGTCAGAAGCTTAGCAGGGCCCTTGCCGAACACTGAAGCTTTCTTT. This translates into CVRSLAGPLPNTEAFF.

This clone came up a few times. One end of the junction fails to match germline, which may point to a read error. This chain joins TRBV6-1 and TRBJ1-2; D remains unclear. The CDR3 is 14 amino acids. Germline assignment: CDR1 MNHNS and CDR2 SASEGT. CDR3 sequence (DNA): TGTGCCAGCAGTGAAAGACGGGGAATTTATGACTACACCTTC. Protein product: CASSERRGIYDYTF.

The rearrangement links TRBV7-9 to TRBJ2-5; 8 nucleotides agree with TRBD1. The germline gives CDR1 SEHNR, CDR2 FQNEAQ (reference sequence). The length of the CDR3 is 15 residues. The V and J ends lost 5 bases and 1 base, in that order; junction bases with no gene match: 6. The CDR3 region has the DNA TGTGCCAGCAGCATTTACACAGGGGGCCAAGAGACCCAGTACTTC. It is translated as CASSIYTGGQETQYF.

The CDR3 region is CASSLDSPGELFF. CDR3 nucleotide sequence: TGTGCCAGCAGCTTAGATTCCCCCGGGGAGCTGTTTTTT. The chain employs TRBV7-3 and TRBJ2-2, with unresolved D. This CDR3 is 13 amino acids long. Germline values: CDR1 SGHTA, CDR2 FQGTGA. V shed 2 bases and J shed 6 bases, with 7 bases lying between them.

CDR3 sequence reads: CASSPSDGELFF. In DNA form, the CDR3 reads TGTGCCAGCTCACCGAGTGACGGGGAGCTGTTTTTT. The gene calls are TRBV18 and TRBJ2-2, with D unresolved. The CDR3 loop spans 12 amino acids. The germline CDR1 and CDR2 sequences are KGHSH and LQKENI. Trimming cost V 3 bases and J 7 bases, with 6 bases left between them. The full variable domain, with the rest looked up from reference TRBV18 and TRBJ2-2, is NAGVMQNPRHLVRRRGQEARLRCSPMKGHSHVYWYRQLPEEGLKFMVYLQKENIIDESGMPKERFSAEFPKEGPSILRIQQVVRGDSAAYFCASSPSDGELFFGEGSRLTVL.

V gene TRBV4-1 combines with J gene TRBJ1-3, with 7 bases aligning to TRBD1. The CDR3 totals 18 residues. V shed 3 bases, J shed 3 bases, and the junction held 14 bases outside the gene matches. CDR1 is MGHRA and CDR2 is YSYEKL in the germline V gene. As DNA, the CDR3 is TGCGCCAGCAGCCACGCGGTCGCCCTAGGGGGCGGTGGAAACACCATATATTTT. Protein sequence: CASSHAVALGGGGNTIYF.

The sample holds a few counts of this clone. The V and J genes are TRBV25-1 and TRBJ1-4; 9 bases match TRBD1. Per the germline V gene, CDR1 is MGHDK and CDR2 is SYGVNS. The CDR3 has 17 amino acids. Unmatched junction bases numbered 6, after V lost 4 bases and J lost 0 bases. In nucleotides, the CDR3 is TGTGCCAGCAGTGTTCCGGGACAGGGTCCAACTAATGAAAAACTGTTTTTT. Its translation: CASSVPGQGPTNEKLFF.

The chain is built from TRBV28 and TRBJ2-1; the D is unclear. The germline V gene encodes CDR1 MDHEN and CDR2 SYDVKM. This CDR3 has 14 amino acids. Trimming pared 3 bases from V and 4 bases from J, leaving 10 bases between. The CDR3 DNA reads TGTGCCAGCAGTTTCTTGTACTCGTACAATGAGCAGTTCTTC. It yields the protein CASSFLYSYNEQFF.

The rearrangement links TRBV5-1 to TRBJ2-7, with 12 bases fitting TRBD2. The length of the CDR3 is 16 residues. V trimming: 0 bases; J trimming: 1 base; junction bases outside the gene matches: 2. Germline values: CDR1 SGHRS, CDR2 YFSETQ. The CDR3 nucleotides read TGCGCCAGCAGCTTGGCCGGACTAGCGGGATCCTACGAGCAGTACTTC. Its translation: CASSLAGLAGSYEQYF.

This rearrangement joins TRBV12-5 to TRBJ1-2; no definite D call. Germline loops: CDR1 LGHNT, CDR2 FRNRAP. V was shortened by 4 bases and J by 5 bases, with 8 bases between the two germline ends. The CDR3 spans 12 residues. The CDR3 coding sequence is TGTGCTAGTGGTTCCCTGGGGTATGGCTACACCTTC. It specifies CASGSLGYGYTF.

This clone was recorded once. V is TRBV5-1 and J is TRBJ1-5; D is ambiguous. V was pared by 0 bases and J by 4 bases, with 11 bases between. Germline-derived CDR1 and CDR2 are SGHRS and YFSETQ. The CDR3 is 15 residues long. The CDR3 DNA sequence: TGCGCCAGCAGCTTGGAAGGGTCCGGAAATCAGCCCCAGCATTTT. Its translation: CASSLEGSGNQPQHF.

The DNA of the CDR3 is TGCGCCAGCCTTTCTTACGGAAACACCATATATTTT. It encodes CASLSYGNTIYF. The rearrangement links TRBV10-2 to TRBJ1-3; D not resolved. V gave up 8 bases and J gave up 4 bases, with 9 bases separating them. The germline CDR1 and CDR2 sequences are WSHSY and SAAADI. The CDR3 is 12 amino acids.

The chain employs TRBV6-1 and TRBJ2-1; possibly TRBD2 for D (5 bases). V was pared by 4 bases and J by 5 bases, with 9 bases between. Germline assignment: CDR1 MNHNS and CDR2 SASEGT. This CDR3 contains 13 residues. The CDR3 DNA follows: TGTGCCAGCAGTGTCTCGGGGAACAATGAGCAGTTCTTC. Its translation: CASSVSGNNEQFF.

The chain combines TRBV25-1 with TRBJ2-1; D may be TRBD1 (6 bases). There are 14 residues in the CDR3. Germline V gene data show CDR1 as MGHDK and CDR2 as SYGVNS. V lost 1 base and J lost 5, with 9 bases in between. The DNA of the CDR3 is TGTGCCAGCAGTGAATTGAGGGGGAACAATGAGCAGTTCTTC. Protein: CASSELRGNNEQFF.

V is TRBV7-9 and J is TRBJ2-7, with TRBD1 matching 11 bases. V dropped 5 bases and J dropped 7; count of bases not matched to a gene: 10. The CDR3 length is 15 residues. The V gene's germline CDR1 is SEHNR and CDR2 FQNEAQ (reference sequence). The CDR3: CASSPGQGAGGEQYF. The CDR3 nucleotides are TGTGCCAGCAGCCCAGGACAGGGGGCAGGAGGAGAGCAGTACTTC. The variable domain in full, with the rest retrieved from reference TRBV7-9 and TRBJ2-7, is DTGVSQNPRHKITKRGQNVTFRCDPISEHNRLYWYRQTLGQGPEFLTYFQNEAQLEKSRLLSDRFSAERPKGSFSTLEIQRTEQGDSAMYLCASSPGQGAGGEQYFGPGTRLTVT.